These 17 T cell receptor beta chains share one sample of origin, sequenced in a study of cytomegalovirus exposure and HLA in healthy donors. Primers included in the PCR were 60 Vbeta and 13 Jbeta primers. This table comes from immunoSEQ multiplex PCR, and its TCRdb copy is limited to in-frame clones, with some not included. The sample holds 150,000 to 200,000 clones, approximately 80% seen once. Input material: PBMCs. The receptors stem from a woman aged 25 to 39 in good health and CMV-seropositive.

The V call is TRBV7-6, the J call TRBJ1-3; TRBD1 aligns across 8 bases. The trim removed 4 bases at V and 3 bases at J, leaving 5 bases unmatched. The CDR3 totals 15 residues. CDR1 and CDR2 (germline): SGHVS, FNYEAQ. DNA of the CDR3: TGTGCCAGCAGCTCCCAGGGGGCGAATGGAAACACCATATATTTT. Translating gives CASSSQGANGNTIYF.

CDR3 nucleotides: TGTGCCAGCAGTTTATTAGGCAGGGGGGTAACCTACGAGCAGTACTTC. It codes for CASSLLGRGVTYEQYF. The chain employs TRBV27 and TRBJ2-7; D may be TRBD1 (7 bases). This CDR3 region has 16 residues. Per the germline V gene, CDR1 is MNHEY and CDR2 is SMNVEV (reference sequence). The V gene lost 1 base and the J gene lost 2 bases, with 15 bases spanning the gap.

The chain employs TRBV7-2 and TRBJ1-5; 9 bases are a match to TRBD1. The V segment lost 6 bases and the J segment 6 bases; nucleotides outside the gene matches: 9. This CDR3 has 15 amino acids. The germline gives CDR1 SGHTA, CDR2 FQGNSA. The CDR3 DNA is TGTGCCAGCAGTAAGGGACAGGGCGTAAGTCAGCCCCAGCATTTT. This gives the protein CASSKGQGVSQPQHF.

V and J are TRBV5-6 and TRBJ2-5; 9 bases map to TRBD1. The CDR3 contains 15 residues. CDR1 and CDR2 from the germline V gene are SGHDT and YYEEEE. V lost 7 bases to trimming and J lost 5 bases; unmatched junction nucleotides: 12. CDR3 loop: CASEIQQGAWETQYF. The CDR3 DNA reads as TGTGCCAGCGAAATACAACAGGGGGCTTGGGAGACCCAGTACTTC.

CDR3 sequence reads: CATSREPGHPAFF. The CDR3 nucleotides are TGTGCCACCAGCAGAGAACCAGGACATCCAGCTTTCTTT. The chain carries TRBV15 and TRBJ1-1; possible D gene TRBD1, 5 bases. V was clipped by 0 bases and J by 10 bases, with 12 bases between them. The CDR3 contains 13 residues. CDR1 LNHNV and CDR2 YYDKDF come from the germline V gene (reference sequence).

This sequence joins TRBV7-6 and TRBJ1-2, with D uncertain. Germline V CDR1 and CDR2: SGHVS, FNYEAQ. Trimming removed 2 bases from V and 4 bases from J, with 8 bases in between. CDR3 length: 13 amino acids. The CDR3 nucleotides read TGTGCCAGCAGCTTACCCGGGTTCTATGGCTACACCTTC. Translating it yields CASSLPGFYGYTF.

This clone was found once. The J gene is TRBJ2-5, the V gene TRBV5-1, with TRBD2 identical over 9 bases. The CDR3 contains 12 residues. Per germline, CDR1 SGHRS and CDR2 YFSETQ. V was pared by 5 bases and J by 13 bases, with 9 bases of the junction left unmatched. CDR3 sequence: CASSREAGGRYF. CDR3 sequence (DNA): TGCGCCAGCAGTCGCGAGGCGGGAGGGCGGTACTTC.

The rearrangement links TRBV28 to TRBJ2-1, with D possibly being TRBD2 (5 bases). This CDR3 has 14 amino acids. Germline V gives CDR1 MDHEN, CDR2 SYDVKM. V gave up 7 bases and J gave up 4 bases, with 14 bases separating them. The DNA for the CDR3 is TGTGCCAGCACCCCGCCTGGGAGTTACAATGAGCAGTTCTTC. It encodes CASTPPGSYNEQFF.

This chain links TRBV15 with TRBJ1-2; no definite D call. CDR1 is LNHNV, CDR2 YYDKDF, per germline (reference sequence). Trimming removed 2 bases from V and 12 bases from J, with 16 bases in between. The CDR3 contains 13 residues. CDR3 loop: CATSRPLPRSHTF. In DNA, the CDR3 is TGTGCCACCAGCAGACCCCTCCCGCGCTCCCACACCTTC.

CDR3 region: CASSAQGAAQPQHF. The CDR3 DNA reads TGTGCCAGCAGCGCACAGGGGGCCGCTCAGCCCCAGCATTTT. V usage is TRBV7-9 and J usage is TRBJ1-5, with TRBD1 matching 9 bases. Unmatched junction bases numbered 5, after V lost 5 bases and J lost 6 bases. The germline gives CDR1 SEHNR, CDR2 FQNEAQ (reference sequence). The CDR3 has 14 residues.

This clone was recorded a few times. The chain couples TRBV29-1 to TRBJ2-7; no clear D. The ends were cut back, 5 bases at V and 0 bases at J, with 5 bases in the middle. This CDR3 contains 11 residues. The germline V gene has CDR1 SQVTM and CDR2 ANQGSEA. The CDR3 sequence: CSVSVSYEQYF. The CDR3 region has the DNA TGCAGCGTTTCTGTCTCCTACGAGCAGTACTTC.

This clone was counted a single time. DNA of the CDR3: TGTGCCAGTAGTCATACAGGGGGCACTGAAGCTTTCTTT. Protein product: CASSHTGGTEAFF. V gene TRBV19 combines with J gene TRBJ1-1, with 8 bases lining up with TRBD1. CDR3 size: 13 residues. In germline, CDR1 is LNHDA, CDR2 SQIVND (reference sequence). The V gene end was trimmed by 5 bases and the J gene end by 4 bases; junction bases not matched to a gene: 3.

J is TRBJ2-1 and V is TRBV10-2; 12 bases are a match to TRBD2. This CDR3 has 15 residues. CDR1 WSHSY and CDR2 SAAADI come from the germline V gene. Trimming removed 4 bases from V and 5 bases from J; junction bases left unmatched: 3. CDR3 nucleotide sequence: TGCGCCAGCAGTGGCCGACTAGCGGGGGACAATGAGCAGTTCTTC. It translates to CASSGRLAGDNEQFF.

V is TRBV7-8 and J is TRBJ2-7; 10 bases are shared with TRBD1. Germline trimming cut 3 bases from V and 2 bases from J; bases unmatched to any gene: 7. In germline, CDR1 is SGHVS, CDR2 FQNEAQ. This CDR3 region has 16 residues. The CDR3 coding sequence is TGTGCCAGCAGCTTCGCCCCGGGACAGGGGACCTACGAGCAGTACTTC. Protein product: CASSFAPGQGTYEQYF.

A few counts support this clone. The chain has TRBV6-6 and TRBJ1-6, with D uncertain. The ends were cut back, 0 bases at V and 9 bases at J, with 12 bases in the middle. The length of the CDR3 is 15 residues. The germline gives CDR1 MNHNY, CDR2 SVGAGI (reference sequence). Written as DNA, the CDR3 is TGTGCCAGCAGTTACTCGACCCGAACTAGTTCACCCCTCCACTTT. Protein: CASSYSTRTSSPLHF.

The rearrangement joins TRBV5-4 to TRBJ1-2, with 8 bases lining up with TRBD1. CDR3 length: 14 residues. The germline V gene encodes CDR1 SGHNT and CDR2 YYREEE (reference sequence). Trimming cost V 0 bases and J 4 bases; bases outside gene matches: 2. CDR3 amino acids: CASSLDRGTYGYTF. The DNA of the CDR3 is TGTGCCAGCAGCTTGGACAGGGGGACCTATGGCTACACCTTC.

This clone was observed a single time. This chain connects TRBV5-1 to TRBJ2-7; 12 nucleotides line up with TRBD1. Trimming at V came to 1 base and at J to 0 bases, leaving 2 bases not matched to a gene. Germline-derived CDR1 and CDR2 are SGHRS and YFSETQ. The CDR3 has 16 residues. The CDR3 loop is CASSLRDRGPSYEQYF. The CDR3 DNA reads as TGCGCCAGCAGCTTGCGGGACAGGGGGCCCTCCTACGAGCAGTACTTC.